This TCR beta chain was obtained from a study of blood T cells in healthy people across ages. This clonotype was found a few times. The CDR3 spans 14 residues. CDR1 is LNHNV and CDR2 is YYDKDF in the germline V gene (reference sequence). Each individual donor underwent a draw of about 11 milliliters of peripheral blood. Combining a sample-barcoded 5' primer with a J-beta primer mix, a second PCR ran for about 6 to 11 cycles. TCRdb redid the calling of the 5' RACE reads with MiXCR, one entry per CDR3 protein. The repertoire holds some 760,000 distinct CDR3 sequences, with approximately 25% as singletons. The same data also went into a second study, on T cells of mothers and their children.

The clonotype originates from a boy younger than 18 in good health. The chain links TRBV15 to TRBJ2-5, with D possibly being TRBD1 (6 bases). The end of the DNA aligns better with TRBJ2-1, so the J call may be wrong. The sample comprised blood. The DNA for the CDR3 is TGTGCCACCAGCCCACGGGACACTCGCAATGAGCAGTTCTTC. It specifies CATSPRDTRNEQFF.